Presented here are 14 T cell receptor beta chains from one specimen sequenced in a study of cytomegalovirus exposure and HLA in healthy donors. Both 60 Vbeta primers and 13 Jbeta primers went into the PCR. TCRdb's copy holds only in-frame clones and misses some; the assay was immunoSEQ multiplex PCR. The sample includes some 130,000 clones, roughly four fifths of them seen just once. The sequencing input was PBMCs. The source is a male donor in good health and CMV-seropositive.

This sequence joins TRBV30 and TRBJ1-4, with D perhaps TRBD1 (6 bases). The CDR3 sequence is 10 residues long. CDR1 GTSNPN and CDR2 SVGIG come from the germline V gene (reference sequence). The V end was cut by 0 bases, the J end by 17 bases, with 10 bases between. The CDR3 spells CAWSVDSKFF. The CDR3 coding sequence is TGTGCCTGGAGTGTGGACAGTAAATTTTTT.

The chain recombines TRBV30 with TRBJ1-2; 9 nucleotides match TRBD1. Trimming removed 2 bases from V and 4 bases from J; junction bases left unmatched: 11. Germline V CDR1 and CDR2: GTSNPN, SVGIG (reference sequence). The CDR3 extends over 16 amino acids. The DNA of the CDR3 is TGTGCCTGGAGTCGGACAGGGGAACTTATCTCCTATGGCTACACCTTC. Translated, it gives CAWSRTGELISYGYTF.

This clone was detected only a few times. J is TRBJ1-2 and V is TRBV4-3; D possibly corresponds to TRBD1 (5 bases). Germline assignment: CDR1 LGHNA and CDR2 YSLEER. The V and J ends lost 0 bases and 6 bases respectively, with 11 bases between them. CDR3 length: 14 amino acids. CDR3 loop: CASSQDDSNHGYTF. CDR3 in DNA: TGCGCCAGCAGCCAAGATGACAGCAATCATGGCTACACCTTC.

This clone was seen more than once but under ten times. One end of the junction fails to match germline, which may point to a read error. The chain carries TRBV10-2 and TRBJ2-1; 9 nucleotides match TRBD2. The CDR3 runs to 18 residues. Germline V gene data show CDR1 as WSHSY and CDR2 as SAAADI. The CDR3 sequence: CASSESRMVSGRYSEQFF. The CDR3 coding sequence is TGCGCCAGCAGTGAGTCGAGAATGGTTAGCGGGAGATACAGTGAGCAGTTCTTC.

The chain employs TRBV28 and TRBJ2-1, with 7 bases matching TRBD2. The CDR3 spans 15 residues. V shed 3 bases, J shed 7 bases, and the junction held 9 bases outside the gene matches. Germline CDR1 is MDHEN and CDR2 is SYDVKM. The CDR3 protein is CASSFTRTRGNEQFF. The DNA of the CDR3 is TGTGCCAGCAGTTTTACGAGGACTAGAGGGAATGAGCAGTTCTTC.

This clone was observed a handful of times. The chain employs TRBV21-1 and TRBJ2-5; no DNA check was done on the table's D call, TRBD1. Near its end, the DNA agrees better with TRBJ2-7, so the J call may be wrong. TRBV21-1 is a pseudogene. The CDR3 runs 15 residues. CDR3 bases: TGTGCCAGCAGCAAAATGCGGGACAGGGGCTACGAGCAGTACTTC. It codes for CASSKMRDRGYEQYF.

This clone was seen a few times. The chain combines TRBV19 with TRBJ2-1, with 7 bases matching TRBD2. V shed 4 bases and J 0 bases; nucleotides not matched to a gene: 3. The CDR3 covers 15 residues. The germline gives CDR1 LNHDA, CDR2 SQIVND (reference sequence). The CDR3 sequence: CASSTSGNSYNEQFF. The CDR3 DNA reads TGTGCCAGTAGTACTAGCGGTAACTCCTACAATGAGCAGTTCTTC.

This sequence joins TRBV28 and TRBJ1-3; D is uncertain. Trimming left V 7 bases short and J 1 base short, with 17 bases between. Germline CDR1 and CDR2: MDHEN and SYDVKM. CDR3 length: 16 amino acids. CDR3 sequence: CASTRRGDASGNTIYF. The CDR3, as DNA: TGTGCCAGCACTCGTCGGGGAGATGCGTCTGGAAACACCATATATTTT.

The chain uses TRBV10-3 and TRBJ1-2, with TRBD1 matching over 9 bases. Trimming took 2 bases from V and 7 from J; bases not matched to a gene: 8. Germline V CDR1 and CDR2: ENHRY, SYGVKD. There are 15 residues in the CDR3. The CDR3 sequence: CAISEPRTGAGGYTF. The CDR3 DNA follows: TGTGCCATCAGTGAGCCCCGGACAGGGGCCGGTGGCTACACCTTC.

Remarks on this clone: One end of the junction fails to match germline, which may point to a read error. V gene TRBV7-9 combines with J gene TRBJ1-2; possibly TRBD1 for D (6 bases). The CDR3 has 15 residues. Germline-derived CDR1 and CDR2 are SEHNR and FQNEAQ (reference sequence). The CDR3 nucleotides read TGTTCCAGCAGCTTAGGGCCAGGGGCCATCTATGGCTACACCTTC. As protein: CSSSLGPGAIYGYTF.

This clone is a singleton in its sample. This sequence joins TRBV28 and TRBJ2-3; D unresolved. CDR1 is MDHEN, CDR2 SYDVKM, per germline. This CDR3 has 12 residues. V was cut by 7 bases and J by 1 base, with 6 bases left in between. CDR3 nucleotide sequence: TGTGCCAGCACCGGAGGCACAGATACGCAGTATTTT. This encodes CASTGGTDTQYF.

The sample holds a few counts of this clone. This chain joins TRBV28 and TRBJ2-3, with 8 bases aligning to TRBD1. The J segment lost 4 bases and the V segment lost 10 bases, leaving 10 bases of the junction unmatched. The CDR3 is made up of 14 amino acids. CDR1 and CDR2 (germline): MDHEN, SYDVKM. CDR3 DNA: TGTGCCACACAGGGGGGCCGGCCGGCAGATACGCAGTATTTT. Translation gives CATQGGRPADTQYF.

The genes are TRBV2 and TRBJ2-7; D possibly corresponds to TRBD1 (6 bases). The V gene's germline CDR1 is SNHLY and CDR2 FYNNEI. This CDR3 comprises 11 residues. With 6 bases removed from V and 7 bases from J, the gap between germline ends came to 10 bases. The CDR3 is CASRYREEQYF. The CDR3 nucleotides are TGTGCCAGCAGGTACAGGGAGGAGCAGTACTTC.

This clone has just a few counts. An end of the junction does not agree with germline; a read error may underlie this. J is TRBJ2-6 and V is TRBV7-9, with D possibly TRBD1 on 5 matching bases. The germline V gene has CDR1 SEHNR and CDR2 FQNEAQ (reference sequence). CDR3 length: 14 residues. In DNA form, the CDR3 reads TGTGCCTGGGGCAGCAGCTCTGGGGCCAACGGCCTGACTTTC. This codes for CAWGSSSGANGLTF.